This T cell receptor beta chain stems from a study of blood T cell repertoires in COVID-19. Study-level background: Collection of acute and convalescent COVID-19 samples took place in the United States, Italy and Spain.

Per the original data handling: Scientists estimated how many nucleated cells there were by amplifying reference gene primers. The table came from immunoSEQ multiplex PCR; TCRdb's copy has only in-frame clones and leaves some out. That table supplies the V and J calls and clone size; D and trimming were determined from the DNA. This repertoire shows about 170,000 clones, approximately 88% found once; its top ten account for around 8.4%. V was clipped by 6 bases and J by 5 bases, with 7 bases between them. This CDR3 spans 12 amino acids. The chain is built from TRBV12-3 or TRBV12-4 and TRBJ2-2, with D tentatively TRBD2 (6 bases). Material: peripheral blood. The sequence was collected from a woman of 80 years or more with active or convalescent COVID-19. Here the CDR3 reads CASSGGTGELFF. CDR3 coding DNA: TGTGCCAGCAGCGGGGGAACCGGGGAGCTGTTTTTT.